This TCR beta chain is from a study of vaccination and CD4 T cells after COVID-19. To note about this clonotype: The antigen remains unidentified.

At the Johns Hopkins FTIC core, DNA taken from cultured CD4+ T cells was sequenced by way of the Oncomine TCR Beta short-read assay. TCRdb re-called the PCR reads with MiXCR, one entry per CDR3 protein. Among 6,500 to 9,500 distinct CDR3 sequences listed, 20% to 25% were seen once. The sample's treatment: roughly ten-day PBMC culture with coronavirus spike peptide pools or control peptides (ViraFEST assay). V dropped 3 bases and J dropped 2 bases, with 13 bases sitting between them. CDR1 is KGHSH and CDR2 is LQKENI in the germline V gene. The CDR3 is 15 residues long. The sequenced sample was CD4+ T cells from blood, cultured in vitro, obtained after SARS-CoV-2 vaccination. The source is a human donor who had recovered from COVID-19. The chain combines TRBV18 with TRBJ2-5, with D perhaps matching TRBD1 (6 bases). Written as DNA, the CDR3 is TGTGCCAGCTCACCCTTACGGGACACACAAGAGACCCAGTACTTC. It is translated as CASSPLRDTQETQYF.